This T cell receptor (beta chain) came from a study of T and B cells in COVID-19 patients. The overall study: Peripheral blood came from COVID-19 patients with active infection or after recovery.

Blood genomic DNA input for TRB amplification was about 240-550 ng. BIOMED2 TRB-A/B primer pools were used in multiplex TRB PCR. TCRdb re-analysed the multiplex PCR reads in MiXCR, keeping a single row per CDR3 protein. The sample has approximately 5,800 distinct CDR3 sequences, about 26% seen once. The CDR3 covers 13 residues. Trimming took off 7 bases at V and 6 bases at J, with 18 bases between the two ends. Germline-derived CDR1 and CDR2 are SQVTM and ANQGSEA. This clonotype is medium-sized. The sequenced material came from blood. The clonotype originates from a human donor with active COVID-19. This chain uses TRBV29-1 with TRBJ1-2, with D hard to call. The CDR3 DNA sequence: TGCAGCGCCCTCCCCTCGGCAGGTAATGGCTACACCTTC. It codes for CSALPSAGNGYTF.